This paragraph reports one T cell receptor beta chain. Participant-given clinical history determined each cohort assignment. This table comes from immunoSEQ multiplex PCR, and its TCRdb copy is limited to in-frame clones, with some not included. The repertoire includes a few hundred thousand clones, about 89% of them detected once, and roughly 1.9% sits in the top ten. The sample belongs to a study of blood T cell repertoires in COVID-19. Study as a whole: The analysed material was cDNA or gDNA that came from T cells, B-cell-depleted T cells, or PBMCs.

Specimen: PBMCs or T cells enriched from blood (not recorded which). The receptor was derived from a man aged 40-50 years in a cohort exposed to, infected with or recovered from COVID-19 (not recorded which).

CDR3: CASSPSTLGFDTQYF. The CDR3 DNA reads as TGTGCCAGTAGTCCTAGCACCCTGGGATTTGATACGCAGTATTTT. This chain connects TRBV19 to TRBJ2-3; tentative D call: TRBD2 (5 bases). The V end lost 5 bases, the J end lost 6 bases, and 18 bases lay between the germline ends. The V gene's germline CDR1 is LNHDA and CDR2 SQIVND (reference sequence). The CDR3 totals 15 residues.